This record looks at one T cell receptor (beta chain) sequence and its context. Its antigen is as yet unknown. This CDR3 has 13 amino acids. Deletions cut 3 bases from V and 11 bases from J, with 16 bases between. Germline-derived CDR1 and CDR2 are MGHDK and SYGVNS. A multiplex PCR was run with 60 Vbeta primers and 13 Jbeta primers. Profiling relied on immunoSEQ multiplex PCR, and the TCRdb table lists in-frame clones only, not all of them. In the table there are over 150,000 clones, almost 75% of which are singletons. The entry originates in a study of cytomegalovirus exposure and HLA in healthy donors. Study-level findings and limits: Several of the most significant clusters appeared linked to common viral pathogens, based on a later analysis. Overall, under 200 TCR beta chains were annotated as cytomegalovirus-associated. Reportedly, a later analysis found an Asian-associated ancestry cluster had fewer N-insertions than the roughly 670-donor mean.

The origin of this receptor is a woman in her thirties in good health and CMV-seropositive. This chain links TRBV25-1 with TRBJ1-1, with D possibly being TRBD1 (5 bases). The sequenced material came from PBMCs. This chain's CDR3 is CASSDWGSQVAFF. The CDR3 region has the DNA TGTGCCAGCAGTGATTGGGGCTCACAAGTTGCTTTCTTT.